What follows are 27 T cell receptor beta chains derived from one specimen sequenced in a study of cytomegalovirus exposure and HLA in healthy donors. PCR involved 60 Vbeta and 13 Jbeta primers. Profiled with immunoSEQ multiplex PCR; TCRdb holds only in-frame clones, not every one. Altogether about 180,000 clones are present, 77% being singletons, with the ten largest covering 3.7%. Sample: PBMCs. The receptors here all came from a woman aged 55-70 years in good health and CMV-seropositive.

This clone appeared a single time. The chain joins TRBV5-1 to TRBJ1-5; no clear D gene. The CDR3 extends over 14 amino acids. Germline CDR1 SGHRS, CDR2 YFSETQ. V gave up 4 bases and J gave up 7 bases, with 15 bases separating them. CDR3 sequence (DNA): TGCGCCAGCAGCAGCGGGGAGAGCGGCCAGCCCCAGCATTTT. Protein product: CASSSGESGQPQHF.

This clone has more than one count but fewer than ten. The chain couples TRBV27 to TRBJ1-2, with a weak D call TRBD1 (5 bases). The CDR3 consists of 14 residues. Trimming cost V 1 base and J 3 bases, with 9 bases left between them. The germline V gene has CDR1 MNHEY and CDR2 SMNVEV (reference sequence). DNA for the CDR3: TGTGCCAGCAGTTTATTTTGGGGGGACTATGGCTACACCTTC. Amino acid sequence: CASSLFWGDYGYTF.

The rearrangement links TRBV15 to TRBJ2-2; 10 nucleotides line up with TRBD1. The CDR3 is 16 amino acids. CDR1 LNHNV and CDR2 YYDKDF come from the germline V gene (reference sequence). The J segment lost 2 bases and the V segment lost 1 base, leaving 1 base of the junction unmatched. As DNA, the CDR3 is TGTGCCACCAGCAGAGGGGACAGGGGTAACACCGGGGAGCTGTTTTTT. Its translation is CATSRGDRGNTGELFF. Full variable domain (remainder filled in from reference TRBV15 and TRBJ2-2): DAMVIQNPRYQVTQFGKPVTLSCSQTLNHNVMYWYQQKSSQAPKLLFHYYDKDFNNEADTPDNFQSRRPNTSFCFLDIRSPGLGDTAMYLCATSRGDRGNTGELFFGEGSRLTVL.

V gene TRBV5-4 combines with J gene TRBJ2-2; 12 bases are shared with TRBD1. The trim removed 4 bases at V and 4 bases at J, leaving 5 bases unmatched. The germline CDR1 and CDR2 sequences are SGHNT and YYREEE (reference sequence). The CDR3 has 16 residues. The CDR3 DNA is TGTGCCAGCAGCAGGGACAGGGGGCAGCTCACCGGGGAGCTGTTTTTT. The encoded protein is CASSRDRGQLTGELFF.

The rearrangement uses TRBV2 and TRBJ2-3; D is possibly TRBD1 (7 bases). CDR3 length equals 15 residues. V lost 7 bases and J 0 bases, leaving 14 bases between the germline ends. The germline V gene has CDR1 SNHLY and CDR2 FYNNEI. CDR3 protein: CASTPTGRSTDTQYF. The CDR3, as DNA: TGTGCCAGCACCCCGACAGGGAGGAGCACAGATACGCAGTATTTT.

J is TRBJ2-2 and V is TRBV7-2, with 9 bases identical to TRBD2. The CDR3 is 17 residues long. J lost 4 bases, V lost 2 bases, and 8 bases had no gene match. Germline V CDR1 and CDR2: SGHTA, FQGNSA. In DNA, the CDR3 is TGTGCCAGCAGCTTAAGCGGCGGGGGGGCGGGCACCGGGGAGCTGTTTTTT. Translated: CASSLSGGGAGTGELFF.

This clone was seen a single time. The same CDR3 is also encoded by other DNA sequences in this sample. The V call is TRBV28, the J call TRBJ1-2; no reliable D call. Trimming left V 6 bases short and J 3 bases short, with 5 bases between. Germline-derived CDR1 and CDR2 are MDHEN and SYDVKM. The length of the CDR3 is 11 residues. The CDR3 region has the DNA TGTGCCAGCAGGGCCGACTATGGCTACACCTTC. Translating it yields CASRADYGYTF.

The rearrangement joins TRBV5-1 to TRBJ1-3, with D maybe TRBD1 (5 bases). The CDR3 extends over 16 amino acids. Germline CDR1 and CDR2: SGHRS and YFSETQ. The germline V and J ends were trimmed by 1 base and 1 base, with 12 bases remaining between them. The chain's CDR3 is CASSLSGALSGNTIYF. CDR3 nucleotides: TGCGCCAGCAGCTTGTCTGGGGCATTGTCTGGAAACACCATATATTTT.

The sample holds a few counts of this clone. The chain is built from TRBV5-6 and TRBJ1-5; a weak D match, TRBD1 (5 bases). The germline V gene has CDR1 SGHDT and CDR2 YYEEEE. The V and J ends lost 0 bases and 5 bases respectively, with 9 bases between them. The CDR3 contains 14 residues. This chain's CDR3 is CASSLGIGDQPQHF. The CDR3 DNA reads TGTGCCAGCAGCTTGGGTATAGGGGATCAGCCCCAGCATTTT.

The chain couples TRBV28 to TRBJ2-7; TRBD1 might be the D (6 bases). Germline values: CDR1 MDHEN, CDR2 SYDVKM. V shed 6 bases and J shed 2 bases, with 17 bases lying between them. The CDR3 covers 15 residues. The CDR3 DNA sequence: TGTGCCAGCAGCTCGGGACACCCGAGGCCCTACGAGCAGTACTTC. Its protein product is CASSSGHPRPYEQYF. Full variable domain (remainder filled in from reference TRBV28 and TRBJ2-7): DVKVTQSSRYLVKRTGEKVFLECVQDMDHENMFWYRQDPGLGLRLIYFSYDVKMKEKGDIPEGYSVSREKKERFSLILESASTNQTSMYLCASSSGHPRPYEQYFGPGTRLTVT.

This clone appeared a few times. The chain carries TRBV11-2 and TRBJ2-1, with 8 bases lining up with TRBD2. CDR3 size: 16 residues. The V gene end was trimmed by 1 base and the J gene end by 8 bases; junction bases not matched to a gene: 10. Germline loops: CDR1 SGHAT, CDR2 FQNNGV. In nucleotides, the CDR3 is TGTGCCAGCAGCTTAGTACGGACTAGCAATCGCTATGAGCAGTTCTTC. It encodes CASSLVRTSNRYEQFF.

This clone was seen only once. This chain connects TRBV6-1 to TRBJ2-4; 11 nucleotides match TRBD1. With 8 bases clipped from V and 8 bases from J, the junction kept 11 bases outside the gene matches. The CDR3 extends over 15 amino acids. CDR1 and CDR2 from the germline V gene are MNHNS and SASEGT. Here the CDR3 DNA reads TGTGCCAGCCAAATCGGACAGGGGGCATCGGACATTCAGTACTTC. Amino acids: CASQIGQGASDIQYF.

This clone was recorded only once. An end of the junction does not agree with germline; a read error may underlie this. The V call is TRBV18, the J call TRBJ2-7; D remains unclear. Germline V gene lookup returns CDR1 KGHSH and CDR2 LQKENI. The CDR3 is made up of 16 amino acids. Written as DNA, the CDR3 is TGTGCCAGCTCTCCACGTCGTATGGCAGGCTCCTACGAGCAGTACTTC. Translation gives CASSPRRMAGSYEQYF.

This chain links TRBV9 with TRBJ2-3; D might be TRBD1 (5 bases). The ends were cut back, 0 bases at V and 1 base at J, with 15 bases in the middle. Looked up from germline, CDR1 is SGDLS and CDR2 is YYNGEE. The CDR3 extends over 17 amino acids. CDR3 in amino acids: CASSVDSGIRGTDTQYF. The CDR3 region has the DNA TGTGCCAGCAGCGTAGATTCAGGGATCCGAGGCACAGATACGCAGTATTTT.

The chain uses TRBV4-1 and TRBJ2-1, with 8 bases identical to TRBD1. CDR1 is MGHRA, CDR2 YSYEKL, per germline. The CDR3 contains 16 residues. The V segment lost 3 bases and the J segment 4 bases; nucleotides outside the gene matches: 8. CDR3 amino acids: CASSQRQGPPYNEQFF. The CDR3 bases are TGCGCCAGCAGCCAGCGACAGGGGCCCCCATACAATGAGCAGTTCTTC.

The gene calls are TRBV2 and TRBJ1-1; D call uncertain. Trimming left V 2 bases short and J 0 bases short, with 4 bases between. CDR1 and CDR2 (germline): SNHLY, FYNNEI. CDR3 size: 13 residues. The CDR3 protein is CASSEPMNTEAFF. In DNA, the CDR3 is TGTGCCAGCAGTGAACCCATGAACACTGAAGCTTTCTTT.

Concerning this clone: The junction departs from germline at one end; a sequencing error may be responsible. The same CDR3 can be traced to other DNA sequences in this sample. The chain recombines TRBV28 with TRBJ1-2; D is perhaps TRBD1 (5 bases). The CDR3 extends over 13 amino acids. Germline values: CDR1 MDHEN, CDR2 SYDVKM. Here the CDR3 DNA reads TGTGCCAGCAGTTTACTGGGGGGATACGGCTACACTTTC. It translates to CASSLLGGYGYTF.

Only a few counts were recorded for this clone. V gene TRBV19 combines with J gene TRBJ2-7; 7 positions agree with TRBD1. The junction had 10 bases not matched to a gene; V was cut back by 5 bases and J by 3 bases. The CDR3 spans 15 residues. The germline V gene encodes CDR1 LNHDA and CDR2 SQIVND (reference sequence). CDR3 protein: CASSPWTGGGYEQYF. CDR3 bases: TGTGCCAGTAGTCCGTGGACAGGAGGAGGCTACGAGCAGTACTTC.

The chain recombines TRBV7-2 with TRBJ2-4, with 8 bases matching TRBD1. The ends lost 3 bases at V and 1 base at J; junction bases unmatched: 2. CDR3 size: 15 residues. Germline V gene sequence: CDR1 SGHTA, CDR2 FQGNSA. CDR3 loop: CASSFRGLAKNIQYF. CDR3 nucleotides: TGTGCCAGCAGCTTCAGGGGGCTGGCCAAAAACATTCAGTACTTC. The variable domain in full, completed from reference TRBV7-2 and TRBJ2-4, reads GAGVSQSPSNKVTEKGKDVELRCDPISGHTALYWYRQSLGQGLEFLIYFQGNSAPDKSGLPSDRFSAERTGGSVSTLTIQRTQQEDSAVYLCASSFRGLAKNIQYFGAGTRLSVL.

This sequence joins TRBV27 and TRBJ2-1, with TRBD2 matching over 12 bases. The CDR3 has 16 residues. Germline CDR1 MNHEY, CDR2 SMNVEV (reference sequence). Trimming cost V 5 bases and J 9 bases; bases outside gene matches: 11. The CDR3 reads CASSPHLAGGRGEQFF. The CDR3 nucleotides read TGTGCCAGCAGTCCCCATCTAGCGGGAGGGAGGGGTGAGCAGTTCTTC.

V gene TRBV7-3 combines with J gene TRBJ2-2; 8 bases map to TRBD2. After removal of 8 bases from V and 6 bases from J, the junction contained 11 bases not matched to a gene. The CDR3 is made up of 15 amino acids. CDR1 and CDR2 from the germline V gene are SGHTA and FQGTGA. The CDR3 loop is CASGKRGGRSGELFF. CDR3 bases: TGTGCCAGCGGAAAACGGGGGGGCCGGTCCGGGGAGCTGTTTTTT.

This clone was counted between two and nine times. The chain links TRBV2 to TRBJ2-5; D gene ambiguous. This CDR3 comprises 13 residues. Germline-derived CDR1 and CDR2 are SNHLY and FYNNEI. Between the trimmed V and J ends, which lost 3 bases and 4 bases, there was a span of 9 bases. CDR3 protein: CASSELRSETQYF. For the CDR3, the DNA is TGTGCCAGCAGTGAGCTGAGGTCAGAGACCCAGTACTTC.

This clone was counted once. This chain links TRBV2 with TRBJ1-4; maybe TRBD1 (5 bases). CDR1 is SNHLY and CDR2 is FYNNEI in the germline V gene. V was trimmed by 4 bases and J by 0 bases, leaving 9 bases between them. The CDR3 runs 15 residues. This CDR3 is CASSVGGSTNEKLFF. The DNA for the CDR3 is TGTGCCAGCAGTGTGGGGGGGTCAACTAATGAAAAACTGTTTTTT.

This clone was observed a few times. This rearrangement joins TRBV5-8 to TRBJ2-3; D possibly corresponds to TRBD1 (6 bases). The length of the CDR3 is 14 residues. Germline assignment: CDR1 SGHTS and CDR2 YDEGEE. The V and J ends lost 1 base and 5 bases respectively, with 11 bases between them. CDR3 in amino acids: CASSLLAQGDTQYF. DNA of the CDR3: TGTGCCAGCAGCTTGCTTGCACAGGGAGATACGCAGTATTTT.

This clone was picked up a small number of times. The V and J genes are TRBV21-1 and TRBJ1-5; the DNA was not compared with TRBD1, the D call given in the table. TRBV21-1 is termed a pseudogene. CDR3 length: 12 residues. The CDR3 spells CALQDSYFGEHF. The CDR3 DNA is TGTGCCCTCCAGGACAGCTATTTTGGGGAGCATTTT.

V is TRBV4-2 and J is TRBJ1-6; D possibly corresponds to TRBD1 (5 bases). Germline CDR1 is LGHNA and CDR2 is YNFKEQ. The CDR3 loop spans 15 amino acids. V was trimmed by 0 bases and J by 10 bases, leaving 13 bases between them. The CDR3 reads CASSQDLRDGSPLHF. The CDR3 region has the DNA TGTGCCAGCAGCCAAGATCTGCGGGACGGGTCACCCCTCCACTTT.

The CDR3 is CASSPTGEYGGYTF. The CDR3 nucleotides are TGTGCCAGCAGCCCGACAGGGGAGTACGGTGGCTACACCTTC. The rearrangement uses TRBV5-5 and TRBJ1-2, with 8 bases aligning to TRBD1. The V gene's germline CDR1 is SGHKS and CDR2 YYEKEE (reference sequence). This CDR3 comprises 14 residues. J was trimmed by 7 bases and V by 4 bases; bases with no gene match: 9.